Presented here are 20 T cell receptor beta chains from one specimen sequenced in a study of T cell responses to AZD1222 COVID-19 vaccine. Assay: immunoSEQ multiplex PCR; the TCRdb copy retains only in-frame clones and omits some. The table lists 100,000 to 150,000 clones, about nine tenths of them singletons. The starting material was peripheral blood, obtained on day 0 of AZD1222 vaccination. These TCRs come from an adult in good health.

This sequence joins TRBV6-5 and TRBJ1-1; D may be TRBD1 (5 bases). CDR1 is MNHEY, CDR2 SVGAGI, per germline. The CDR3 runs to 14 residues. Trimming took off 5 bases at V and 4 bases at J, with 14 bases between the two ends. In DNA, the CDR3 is TGTGCCAGCAGTCTTCCAGGGTGGGGCACTGAAGCTTTCTTT. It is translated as CASSLPGWGTEAFF.

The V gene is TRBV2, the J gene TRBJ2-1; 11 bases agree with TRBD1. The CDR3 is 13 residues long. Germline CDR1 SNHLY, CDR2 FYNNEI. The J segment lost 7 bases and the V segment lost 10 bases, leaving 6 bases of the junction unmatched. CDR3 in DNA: TGTGCCAAGGGACAGGGGGACCGAAATGAGCAGTTCTTC. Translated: CAKGQGDRNEQFF.

CDR3 region: CASSPRGWTGGLYSNQPQHF. As DNA, the CDR3 is TGTGCCAGCAGCCCCAGAGGGTGGACAGGGGGCCTTTATAGCAATCAGCCCCAGCATTTT. The chain couples TRBV3-1 (or the pseudogene TRBV3-2) to TRBJ1-5; 11 bases map to TRBD1. V dropped 4 bases and J dropped 0; count of bases not matched to a gene: 14. Germline CDR1 reads LGHDT; CDR2 reads YNNKEL (reference sequence). CDR3 length equals 20 residues.

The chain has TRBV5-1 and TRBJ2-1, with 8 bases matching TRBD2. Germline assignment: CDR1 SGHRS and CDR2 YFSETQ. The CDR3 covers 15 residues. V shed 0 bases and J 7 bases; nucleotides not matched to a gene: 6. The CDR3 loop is CASSLETSARNEQFF. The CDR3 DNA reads TGCGCCAGCAGCTTGGAGACTAGCGCGAGAAATGAGCAGTTCTTC.

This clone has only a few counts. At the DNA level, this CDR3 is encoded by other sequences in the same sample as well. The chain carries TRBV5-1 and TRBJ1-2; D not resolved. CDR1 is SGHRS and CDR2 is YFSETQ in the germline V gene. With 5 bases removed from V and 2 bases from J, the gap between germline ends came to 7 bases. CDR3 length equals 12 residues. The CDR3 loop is CASRTENYGYTF. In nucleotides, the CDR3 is TGCGCCAGCAGGACGGAAAACTATGGCTACACCTTC. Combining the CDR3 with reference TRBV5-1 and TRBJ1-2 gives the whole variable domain KAGVTQTPRYLIKTRGQQVTLSCSPISGHRSVSWYQQTPGQGLQFLFEYFSETQRNKGNFPGRFSGRQFSNSRSEMNVSTLELGDSALYLCASRTENYGYTFGSGTRLTVV.

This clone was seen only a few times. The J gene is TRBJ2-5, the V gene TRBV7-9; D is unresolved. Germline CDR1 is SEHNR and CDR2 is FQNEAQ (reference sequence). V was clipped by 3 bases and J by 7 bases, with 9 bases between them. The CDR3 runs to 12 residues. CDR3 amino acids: CASSLGLGTQYF. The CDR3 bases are TGTGCCAGCAGCTTGGGCTTAGGGACCCAGTACTTC. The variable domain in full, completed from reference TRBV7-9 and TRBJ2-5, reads DTGVSQNPRHKITKRGQNVTFRCDPISEHNRLYWYRQTLGQGPEFLTYFQNEAQLEKSRLLSDRFSAERPKGSFSTLEIQRTEQGDSAMYLCASSLGLGTQYFGPGTRLLVL.

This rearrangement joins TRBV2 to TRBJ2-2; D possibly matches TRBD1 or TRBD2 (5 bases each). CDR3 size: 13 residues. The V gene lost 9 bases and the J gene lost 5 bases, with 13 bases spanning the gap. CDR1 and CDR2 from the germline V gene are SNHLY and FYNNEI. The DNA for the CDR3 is TGTGCCAGGCAGTGGGGGAGAACCGGGGAGCTGTTTTTT. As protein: CARQWGRTGELFF.

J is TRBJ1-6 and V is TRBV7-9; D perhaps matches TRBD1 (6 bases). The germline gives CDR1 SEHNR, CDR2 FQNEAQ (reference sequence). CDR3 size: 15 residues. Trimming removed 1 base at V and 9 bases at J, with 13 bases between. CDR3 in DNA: TGTGCCAGCAGCTTAGTCGGGGGCCACCTTTCACCCCTCCACTTT. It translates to CASSLVGGHLSPLHF.

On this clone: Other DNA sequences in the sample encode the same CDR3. In DNA, the CDR3 is TGCGCCAGCAGCTTGGAGGGCTACGAGCAGTACTTC. Its translation is CASSLEGYEQYF. The J gene is TRBJ2-7, the V gene TRBV5-1; D not certain. The CDR3 covers 12 residues. CDR1 is SGHRS, CDR2 YFSETQ, per germline. The germline V and J ends were trimmed by 0 bases and 3 bases, with 4 bases remaining between them.

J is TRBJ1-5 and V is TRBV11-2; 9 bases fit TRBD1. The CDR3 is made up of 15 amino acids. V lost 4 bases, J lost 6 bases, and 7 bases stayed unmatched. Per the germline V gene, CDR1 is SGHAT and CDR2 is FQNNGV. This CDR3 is CASSSGTGTSQPQHF. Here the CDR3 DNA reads TGTGCCAGCAGCTCGGGGACAGGGACTAGTCAGCCCCAGCATTTT.

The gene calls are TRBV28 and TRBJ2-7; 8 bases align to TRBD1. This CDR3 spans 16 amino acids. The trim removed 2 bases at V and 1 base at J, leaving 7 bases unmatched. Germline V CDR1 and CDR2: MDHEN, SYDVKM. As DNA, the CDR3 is TGTGCCAGCAGTTTAATCGGGACAGGTTCTTCCTACGAGCAGTACTTC. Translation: CASSLIGTGSSYEQYF.

The CDR3 nucleotides are TGTGCCAGCAGTGATAGCAATCAGCCCCAGCATTTT. Translation: CASSDSNQPQHF. The V call is TRBV2, the J call TRBJ1-5; D unclear. Germline assignment: CDR1 SNHLY and CDR2 FYNNEI. The CDR3 sequence is 12 residues long. Trimming left V 3 bases short and J 0 bases short, with 0 bases between.

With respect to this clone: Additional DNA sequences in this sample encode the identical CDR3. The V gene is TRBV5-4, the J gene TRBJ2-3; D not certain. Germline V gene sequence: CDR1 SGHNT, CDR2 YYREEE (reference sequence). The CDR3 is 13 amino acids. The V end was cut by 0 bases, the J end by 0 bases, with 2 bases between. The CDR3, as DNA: TGTGCCAGCAGCTTGGCCAGCACAGATACGCAGTATTTT. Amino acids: CASSLASTDTQYF. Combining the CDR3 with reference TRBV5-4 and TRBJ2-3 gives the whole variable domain ETGVTQSPTHLIKTRGQQVTLRCSSQSGHNTVSWYQQALGQGPQFIFQYYREEENGRGNFPPRFSGLQFPNYSSELNVNALELDDSALYLCASSLASTDTQYFGPGTRLTVL.

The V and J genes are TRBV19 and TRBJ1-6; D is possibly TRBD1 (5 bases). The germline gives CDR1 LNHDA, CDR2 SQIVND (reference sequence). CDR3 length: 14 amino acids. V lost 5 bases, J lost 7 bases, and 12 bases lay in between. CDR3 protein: CASSLGVGNSPLHF. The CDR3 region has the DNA TGTGCCAGTAGTCTAGGGGTTGGGAATTCACCCCTCCACTTT.

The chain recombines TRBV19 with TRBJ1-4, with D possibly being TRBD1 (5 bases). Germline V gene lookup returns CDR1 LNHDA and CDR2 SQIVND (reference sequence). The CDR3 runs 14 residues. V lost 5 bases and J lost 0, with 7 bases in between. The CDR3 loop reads CASSETATNEKLFF. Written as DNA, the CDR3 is TGTGCCAGTAGTGAGACAGCAACTAATGAAAAACTGTTTTTT.

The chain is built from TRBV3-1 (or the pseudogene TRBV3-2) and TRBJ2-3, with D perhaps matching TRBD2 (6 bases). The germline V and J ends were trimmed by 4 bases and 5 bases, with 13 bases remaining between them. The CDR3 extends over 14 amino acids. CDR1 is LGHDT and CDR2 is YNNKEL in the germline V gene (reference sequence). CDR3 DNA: TGTGCCAGCAGCCTTAGCGGAGAAGGAGATACGCAGTATTTT. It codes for CASSLSGEGDTQYF.

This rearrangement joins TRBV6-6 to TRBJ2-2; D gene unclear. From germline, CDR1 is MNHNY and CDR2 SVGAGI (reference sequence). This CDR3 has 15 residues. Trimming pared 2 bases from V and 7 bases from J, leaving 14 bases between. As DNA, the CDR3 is TGTGCCAGCAGTTACCCGAACCAATTCGGCGGGGAGCTGTTTTTT. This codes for CASSYPNQFGGELFF.

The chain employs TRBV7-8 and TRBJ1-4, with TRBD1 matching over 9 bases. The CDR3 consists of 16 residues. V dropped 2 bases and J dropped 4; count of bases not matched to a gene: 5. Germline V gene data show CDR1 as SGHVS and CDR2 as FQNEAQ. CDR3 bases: TGTGCCAGCAGCTTATTGGGACAGGGCCGTAATGAAAAACTGTTTTTT. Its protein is CASSLLGQGRNEKLFF.

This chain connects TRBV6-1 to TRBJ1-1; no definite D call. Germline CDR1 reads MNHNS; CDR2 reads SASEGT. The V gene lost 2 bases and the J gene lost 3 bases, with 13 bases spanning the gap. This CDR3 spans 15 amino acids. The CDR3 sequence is CASSESDGRDTEAFF. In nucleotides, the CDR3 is TGTGCCAGCAGTGAATCGGACGGGAGGGACACTGAAGCTTTCTTT.

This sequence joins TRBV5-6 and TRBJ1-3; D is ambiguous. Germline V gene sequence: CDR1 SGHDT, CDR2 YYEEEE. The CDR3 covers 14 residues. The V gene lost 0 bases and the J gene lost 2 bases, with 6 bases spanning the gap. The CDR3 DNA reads TGTGCCAGCAGCTTGGAGGTTCCTGGAAACACCATATATTTT. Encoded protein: CASSLEVPGNTIYF.